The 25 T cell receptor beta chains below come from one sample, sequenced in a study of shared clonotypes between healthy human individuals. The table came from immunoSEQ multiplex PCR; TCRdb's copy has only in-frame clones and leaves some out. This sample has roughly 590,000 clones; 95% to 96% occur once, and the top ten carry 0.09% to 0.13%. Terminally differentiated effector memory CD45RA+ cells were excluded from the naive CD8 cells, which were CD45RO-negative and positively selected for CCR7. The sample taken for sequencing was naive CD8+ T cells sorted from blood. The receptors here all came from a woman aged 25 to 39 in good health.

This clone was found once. The CDR3 nucleotides read TGTGCCAGCACTGACGGCGGGGAGCTGTTTTTT. Translating gives CASTDGGELFF. The J gene is TRBJ2-2, the V gene TRBV27; no definite D call. Trimming removed 7 bases from V and 7 bases from J, with 7 bases in between. Germline loops: CDR1 MNHEY, CDR2 SMNVEV (reference sequence). The CDR3 is made up of 11 amino acids.

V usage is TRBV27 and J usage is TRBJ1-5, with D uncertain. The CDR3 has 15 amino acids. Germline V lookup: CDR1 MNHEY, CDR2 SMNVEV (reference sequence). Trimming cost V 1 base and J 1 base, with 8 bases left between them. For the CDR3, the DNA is TGTGCCAGCAGTTTATTGGGTGCCAGCAATCAGCCCCAGCATTTT. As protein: CASSLLGASNQPQHF.

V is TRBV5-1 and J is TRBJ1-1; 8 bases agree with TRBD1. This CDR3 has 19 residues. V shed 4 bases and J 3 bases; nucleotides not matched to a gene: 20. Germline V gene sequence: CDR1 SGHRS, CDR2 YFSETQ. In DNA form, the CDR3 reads TGCGCCAGCAGCCGCTTTTTGTTGGCAGGGGGCAAGGTCCACACTGAAGCTTTCTTT. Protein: CASSRFLLAGGKVHTEAFF. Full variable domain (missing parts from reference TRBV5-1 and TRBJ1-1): KAGVTQTPRYLIKTRGQQVTLSCSPISGHRSVSWYQQTPGQGLQFLFEYFSETQRNKGNFPGRFSGRQFSNSRSEMNVSTLELGDSALYLCASSRFLLAGGKVHTEAFFGQGTRLTVV.

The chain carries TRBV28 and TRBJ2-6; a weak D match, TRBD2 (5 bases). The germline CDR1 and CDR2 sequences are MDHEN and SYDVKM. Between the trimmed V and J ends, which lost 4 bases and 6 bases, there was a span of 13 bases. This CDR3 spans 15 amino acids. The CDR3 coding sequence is TGTGCCAGCAGTTGGACTTCGCCAGCGGCCAACGTCCTGACTTTC. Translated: CASSWTSPAANVLTF. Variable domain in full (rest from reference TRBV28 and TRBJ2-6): DVKVTQSSRYLVKRTGEKVFLECVQDMDHENMFWYRQDPGLGLRLIYFSYDVKMKEKGDIPEGYSVSREKKERFSLILESASTNQTSMYLCASSWTSPAANVLTFGAGSRLTVL.

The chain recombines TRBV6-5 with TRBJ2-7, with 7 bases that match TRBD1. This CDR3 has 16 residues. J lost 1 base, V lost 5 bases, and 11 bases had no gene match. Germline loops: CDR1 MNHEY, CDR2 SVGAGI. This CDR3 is CASSHFRDRWSYEQYF. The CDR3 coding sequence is TGTGCCAGCAGTCACTTCCGGGACAGATGGTCCTACGAGCAGTACTTC.

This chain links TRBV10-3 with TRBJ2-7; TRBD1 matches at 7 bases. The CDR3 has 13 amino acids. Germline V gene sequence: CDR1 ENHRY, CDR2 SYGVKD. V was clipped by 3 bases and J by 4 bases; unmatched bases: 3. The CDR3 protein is CAISDMTGYEQYF. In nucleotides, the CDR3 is TGTGCCATCAGTGACATGACAGGGTACGAGCAGTACTTC.

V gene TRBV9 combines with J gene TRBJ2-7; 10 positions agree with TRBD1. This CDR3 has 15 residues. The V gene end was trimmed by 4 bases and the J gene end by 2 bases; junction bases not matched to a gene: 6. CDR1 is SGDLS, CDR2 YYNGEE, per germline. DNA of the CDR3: TGTGCCAGCAGCAAGGACAGGGGGGTGGCCTACGAGCAGTACTTC. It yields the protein CASSKDRGVAYEQYF.

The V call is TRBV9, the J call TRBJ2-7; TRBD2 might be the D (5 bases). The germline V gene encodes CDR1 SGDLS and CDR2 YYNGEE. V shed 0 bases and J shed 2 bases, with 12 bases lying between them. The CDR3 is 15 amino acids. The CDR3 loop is CASSVVPGLTYEQYF. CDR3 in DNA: TGTGCCAGCAGCGTAGTTCCCGGACTCACCTACGAGCAGTACTTC.

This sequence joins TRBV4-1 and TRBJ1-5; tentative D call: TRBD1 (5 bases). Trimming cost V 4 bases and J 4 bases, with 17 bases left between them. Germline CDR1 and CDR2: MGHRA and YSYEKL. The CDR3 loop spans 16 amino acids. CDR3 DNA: TGCGCCAGCAGCCTAACTTTCGGGGACCTAAATCAGCCCCAGCATTTT. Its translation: CASSLTFGDLNQPQHF.

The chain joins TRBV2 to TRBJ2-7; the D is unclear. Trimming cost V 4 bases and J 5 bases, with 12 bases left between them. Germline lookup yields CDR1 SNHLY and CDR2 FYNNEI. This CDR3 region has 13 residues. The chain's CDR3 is CASSGARGHEQYF. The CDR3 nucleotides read TGTGCCAGCAGTGGGGCCCGAGGCCACGAGCAGTACTTC.

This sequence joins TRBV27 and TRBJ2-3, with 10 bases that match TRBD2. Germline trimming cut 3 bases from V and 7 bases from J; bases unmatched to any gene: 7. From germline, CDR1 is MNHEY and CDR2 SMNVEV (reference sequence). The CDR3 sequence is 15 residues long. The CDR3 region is CASSLMLAGANTQYF. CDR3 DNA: TGTGCCAGCAGTTTGATGCTAGCGGGAGCAAATACGCAGTATTTT.

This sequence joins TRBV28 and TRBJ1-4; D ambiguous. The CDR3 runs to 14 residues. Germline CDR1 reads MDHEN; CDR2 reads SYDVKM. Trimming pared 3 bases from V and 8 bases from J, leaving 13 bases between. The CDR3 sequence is CASSFASGWEKLFF. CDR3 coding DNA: TGTGCCAGCAGTTTTGCTTCGGGGTGGGAAAAACTGTTTTTT. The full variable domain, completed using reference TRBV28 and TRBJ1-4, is DVKVTQSSRYLVKRTGEKVFLECVQDMDHENMFWYRQDPGLGLRLIYFSYDVKMKEKGDIPEGYSVSREKKERFSLILESASTNQTSMYLCASSFASGWEKLFFGSGTQLSVL.

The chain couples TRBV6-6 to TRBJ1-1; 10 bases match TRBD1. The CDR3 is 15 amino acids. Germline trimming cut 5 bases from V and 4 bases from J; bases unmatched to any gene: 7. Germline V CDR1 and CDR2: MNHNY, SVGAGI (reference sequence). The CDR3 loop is CASSIPGQGSTEAFF. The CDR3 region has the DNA TGTGCCAGCAGTATCCCGGGACAGGGGAGCACTGAAGCTTTCTTT.

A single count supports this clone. CDR3 loop: CASSLGQRYQPQHF. The CDR3 region has the DNA TGTGCCAGCAGCTTAGGACAGAGGTATCAGCCCCAGCATTTT. This chain connects TRBV7-9 to TRBJ1-5; tentatively, D is TRBD1 (5 bases). V lost 1 base and J lost 5, with 9 bases in between. Germline V CDR1 and CDR2: SEHNR, FQNEAQ (reference sequence). The CDR3 spans 14 residues.

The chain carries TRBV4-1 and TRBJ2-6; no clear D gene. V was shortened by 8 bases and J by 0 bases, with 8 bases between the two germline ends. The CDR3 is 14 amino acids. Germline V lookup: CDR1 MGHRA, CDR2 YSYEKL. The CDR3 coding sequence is TGCGCCAGCTCACCGTTCTCTGGGGCCAACGTCCTGACTTTC. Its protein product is CASSPFSGANVLTF.

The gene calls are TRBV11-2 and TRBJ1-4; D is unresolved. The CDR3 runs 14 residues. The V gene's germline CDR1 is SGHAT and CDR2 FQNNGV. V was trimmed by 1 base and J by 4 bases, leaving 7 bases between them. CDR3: CASSLAGVNEKLFF. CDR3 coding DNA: TGTGCCAGCAGCTTAGCCGGGGTTAATGAAAAACTGTTTTTT.

The CDR3 reads CASSLETLSYEQYF. The CDR3 DNA reads as TGTGCCAGCAGCTTAGAGACACTCTCCTACGAGCAGTACTTC. The chain is built from TRBV7-9 and TRBJ2-7, with D unresolved. Trimming left V 1 base short and J 0 bases short, with 7 bases between. CDR3 length: 14 residues. Germline CDR1 and CDR2: SEHNR and FQNEAQ (reference sequence).

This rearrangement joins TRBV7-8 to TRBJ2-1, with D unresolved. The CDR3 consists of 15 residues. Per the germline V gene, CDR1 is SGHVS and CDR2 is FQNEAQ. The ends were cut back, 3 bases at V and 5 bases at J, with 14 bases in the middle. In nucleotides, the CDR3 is TGTGCCAGCAGCTTTGGGCCCGGACCGAACAATGAGCAGTTCTTC. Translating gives CASSFGPGPNNEQFF.

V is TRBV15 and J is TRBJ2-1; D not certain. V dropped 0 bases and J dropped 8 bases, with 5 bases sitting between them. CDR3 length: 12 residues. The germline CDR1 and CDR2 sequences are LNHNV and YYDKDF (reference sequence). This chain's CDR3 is CATSREPDEQFF. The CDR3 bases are TGTGCCACCAGCAGAGAGCCTGATGAGCAGTTCTTC.

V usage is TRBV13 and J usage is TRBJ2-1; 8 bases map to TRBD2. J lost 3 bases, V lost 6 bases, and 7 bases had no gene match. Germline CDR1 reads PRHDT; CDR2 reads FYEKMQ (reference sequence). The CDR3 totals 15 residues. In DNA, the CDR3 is TGTGCCAGCAGACCAGCTACTAGCGGCTACAATGAGCAGTTCTTC. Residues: CASRPATSGYNEQFF.

The CDR3 DNA reads TGTGCCAGCAGCCCCCGGAAGTACCAAGAGACCCAGTACTTC. It yields the protein CASSPRKYQETQYF. The chain joins TRBV7-9 to TRBJ2-5; D not resolved. Trimming cost V 5 bases and J 0 bases, with 10 bases left between them. The CDR3 totals 14 residues. Germline V gene lookup returns CDR1 SEHNR and CDR2 FQNEAQ (reference sequence).

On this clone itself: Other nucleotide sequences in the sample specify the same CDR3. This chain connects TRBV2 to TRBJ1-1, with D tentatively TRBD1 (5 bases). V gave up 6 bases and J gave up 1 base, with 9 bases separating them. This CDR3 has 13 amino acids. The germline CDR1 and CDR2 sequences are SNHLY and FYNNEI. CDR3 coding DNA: TGTGCCAGCAGAGGGACGGCGAACACTGAAGCTTTCTTT. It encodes CASRGTANTEAFF.

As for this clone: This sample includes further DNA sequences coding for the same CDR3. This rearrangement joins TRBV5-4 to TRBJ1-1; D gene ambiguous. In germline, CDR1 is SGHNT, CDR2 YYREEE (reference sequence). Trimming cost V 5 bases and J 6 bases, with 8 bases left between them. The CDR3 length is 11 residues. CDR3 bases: TGTGCCAGCAGGGAGGGATCTGAAGCTTTCTTT. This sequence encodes CASREGSEAFF.

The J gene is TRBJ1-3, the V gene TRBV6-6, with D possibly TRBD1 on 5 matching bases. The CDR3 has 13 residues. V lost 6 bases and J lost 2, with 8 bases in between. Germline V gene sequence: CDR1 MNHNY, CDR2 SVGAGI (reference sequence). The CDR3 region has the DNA TGTGCCAGCAGCCTGGACACTGGAAACACCATATATTTT. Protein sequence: CASSLDTGNTIYF.

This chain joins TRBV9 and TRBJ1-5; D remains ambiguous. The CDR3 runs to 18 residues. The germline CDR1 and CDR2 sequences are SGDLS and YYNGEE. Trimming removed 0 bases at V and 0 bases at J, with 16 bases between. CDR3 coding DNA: TGTGCCAGCAGCGTAGTTCTGTCCAGCCCTGATAGCAATCAGCCCCAGCATTTT. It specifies CASSVVLSSPDSNQPQHF.